This T cell receptor beta chain was retrieved from a study of shared clonotypes between healthy human individuals. Study as a whole: The donor group consisted of two women and three men, aged 18 to 49.

Study conclusions and caveats: It was only blood that was sampled, and tissue repertoires likely differ. Memory subsets generally showed lower estimated richness than naive subsets.

Germline lookup yields CDR1 SSHAT and CDR2 FNYEAQ (reference sequence). The CDR3 totals 13 residues. V was clipped by 6 bases and J by 7 bases, with 13 bases between them. Every one of the donors was a Caucasian adult that lived in Nashville, Tennessee. Profiling relied on immunoSEQ multiplex PCR, and the TCRdb table lists in-frame clones only, not all of them. Of over a million clones in the sample, under 99% were seen once. A word on this clone: Its antigen is undetermined.

The rearrangement uses TRBV7-7 and TRBJ2-1; no definite D call. The TCR sequence derives from a man aged 30 to 45 in good health. Sequences were obtained from naive CD4+ T cells sorted from blood. Subset: CD45RA+ positively selected. CDR3 in amino acids: CASRPLGRNEQFF. The CDR3 nucleotides are TGTGCCAGCAGGCCTCTCGGCAGGAATGAGCAGTTCTTC.